One and the same sample provided the 21 T cell receptor beta chains below, sequenced in a study of T cells in tumors after PD-1 blockade. The repertoire was sequenced with immunoSEQ multiplex PCR; TCRdb's copy has only in-frame clones and lacks some. The sample contains roughly 60,000 clones, about 80% of which appear only once. Sequencing used PBMCs, obtained before anti-PD-1 treatment. The receptor set was obtained from a human donor with basal cell carcinoma.

This chain connects TRBV5-1 to TRBJ1-3, with D possibly matching TRBD1 (5 bases). Per germline, CDR1 SGHRS and CDR2 YFSETQ. V lost 4 bases and J lost 0, with 14 bases in between. The CDR3 covers 16 residues. CDR3 amino acids: CASSSDRQSSGNTIYF. CDR3 coding DNA: TGCGCCAGCAGCAGCGATCGACAGTCCTCTGGAAACACCATATATTTT. Complete variable domain (other parts from reference TRBV5-1 and TRBJ1-3): KAGVTQTPRYLIKTRGQQVTLSCSPISGHRSVSWYQQTPGQGLQFLFEYFSETQRNKGNFPGRFSGRQFSNSRSEMNVSTLELGDSALYLCASSSDRQSSGNTIYFGEGSWLTVV.

This sequence joins TRBV7-9 and TRBJ1-6; D gene unclear. The CDR3 has 12 residues. The V end was cut by 6 bases, the J end by 1 base, with 1 base between. The germline V gene has CDR1 SEHNR and CDR2 FQNEAQ (reference sequence). CDR3 protein: CASSSYNSPLHF. As DNA, the CDR3 is TGTGCCAGCAGTTCCTATAATTCACCCCTCCACTTT.

The J gene is TRBJ2-3, the V gene TRBV6-5; D not certain. The CDR3 consists of 14 residues. In germline, CDR1 is MNHEY, CDR2 SVGAGI. The V end was cut by 7 bases, the J end by 2 bases, with 13 bases between. CDR3 amino acids: CASKVESFTDTQYF. CDR3 DNA: TGTGCCAGCAAGGTAGAGTCCTTCACAGATACGCAGTATTTT.

There are a few counts of this clone. The genes are TRBV28 and TRBJ1-2, with unresolved D. The CDR3 runs 12 residues. Germline V gives CDR1 MDHEN, CDR2 SYDVKM. With 3 bases removed from V and 2 bases from J, the gap between germline ends came to 4 bases. In nucleotides, the CDR3 is TGTGCCAGCAGTTTCGTGAACTATGGCTACACCTTC. Its translation is CASSFVNYGYTF.

This chain joins TRBV2 and TRBJ1-6; D remains unclear. This CDR3 region has 13 residues. Germline CDR1 reads SNHLY; CDR2 reads FYNNEI. V lost 4 bases and J lost 1, with 2 bases in between. The CDR3 sequence: CASSGSYNSPLHF. In DNA form, the CDR3 reads TGTGCCAGCAGTGGGTCCTATAATTCACCCCTCCACTTT. Full variable domain (missing parts from reference TRBV2 and TRBJ1-6): EPEVTQTPSHQVTQMGQEVILRCVPISNHLYFYWYRQILGQKVEFLVSFYNNEISEKSEIFDDQFSVERPDGSNFTLKIRSTKLEDSAMYFCASSGSYNSPLHFGNGTRLTVT.

Of note for this clone: The same CDR3 also results from other DNA sequences found in this sample. The chain couples TRBV5-4 to TRBJ1-2, with D perhaps matching TRBD1 (5 bases). The CDR3 totals 14 residues. Trimming took off 2 bases at V and 3 bases at J, with 11 bases between the two ends. CDR1 and CDR2 from the germline V gene are SGHNT and YYREEE (reference sequence). CDR3: CASSFPGDDYGYTF. The CDR3, as DNA: TGTGCCAGCAGCTTTCCGGGGGACGACTATGGCTACACCTTC.

V usage is TRBV19 and J usage is TRBJ2-2, with D perhaps matching TRBD1 (7 bases). Germline V gene data show CDR1 as LNHDA and CDR2 as SQIVND (reference sequence). The CDR3 extends over 14 amino acids. Trimming took off 5 bases at V and 4 bases at J, with 11 bases between the two ends. This chain's CDR3 is CASSLQGGTGELFF. The CDR3 DNA reads TGTGCCAGTAGTCTTCAGGGGGGCACCGGGGAGCTGTTTTTT.

J is TRBJ2-7 and V is TRBV5-1; unclear D gene. Trimming shortened V by 3 bases and J by 5 bases, and 15 bases separated the two germline ends. Germline CDR1 SGHRS, CDR2 YFSETQ. CDR3 length: 14 amino acids. CDR3 nucleotides: TGCGCCAGCAGCTCCGGGCAGAGCTTCCACGAGCAGTACTTC. Residues: CASSSGQSFHEQYF. Combining the CDR3 with reference TRBV5-1 and TRBJ2-7 gives the whole variable domain KAGVTQTPRYLIKTRGQQVTLSCSPISGHRSVSWYQQTPGQGLQFLFEYFSETQRNKGNFPGRFSGRQFSNSRSEMNVSTLELGDSALYLCASSSGQSFHEQYFGPGTRLTVT.

The chain uses TRBV21-1 and TRBJ1-4. TRBV21-1 is marked as a pseudogene. This CDR3 spans 9 amino acids. The CDR3 nucleotides are TGTGCCAGCGCTGAAAAACTGTTTTTT. Translation gives CASAEKLFF.

The V call is TRBV12-3 or TRBV12-4, the J call TRBJ1-1; D uncertain. The V end lost 3 bases, the J end lost 5 bases, and 10 bases lay between the germline ends. The CDR3 totals 13 residues. CDR3 loop: CASSFGGRTEAFF. The CDR3 DNA reads as TGTGCCAGCAGTTTCGGCGGGAGAACTGAAGCTTTCTTT.

The chain combines TRBV12-5 with TRBJ1-3; D is possibly TRBD1 (5 bases). The CDR3 has 14 amino acids. The germline CDR1 and CDR2 sequences are LGHNT and FRNRAP. V was shortened by 3 bases and J by 8 bases, with 14 bases between the two germline ends. The CDR3 sequence is CASGFHGTRDTIYF. In DNA, the CDR3 is TGTGCTAGTGGTTTTCACGGGACCCGGGACACCATATATTTT.

The chain employs TRBV20-1 and TRBJ2-6, with D perhaps TRBD1 (5 bases). V lost 3 bases to trimming and J lost 0 bases, with 15 bases between them. The CDR3 totals 17 residues. The germline V gene has CDR1 DFQATT and CDR2 SNEGSKA (reference sequence). CDR3 sequence (DNA): TGCAGTGCTAGTTTTGCAGGGTCTTACTCTGGGGCCAACGTCCTGACTTTC. It specifies CSASFAGSYSGANVLTF.

V gene TRBV7-8 combines with J gene TRBJ1-2, with D unclear. This CDR3 has 13 amino acids. Trimming cost V 1 base and J 0 bases, with 3 bases left between them. CDR1 is SGHVS, CDR2 FQNEAQ, per germline. Here the CDR3 DNA reads TGTGCCAGCAGCTTAGGTACTAACTATGGCTACACCTTC. The encoded protein is CASSLGTNYGYTF.

The rearrangement joins TRBV5-1 to TRBJ1-5; 9 nucleotides align to TRBD1. V was clipped by 4 bases and J by 4 bases; unmatched bases: 3. Germline-derived CDR1 and CDR2 are SGHRS and YFSETQ. The CDR3 is made up of 14 amino acids. In DNA form, the CDR3 reads TGCGCCAGCAGCACCGGGACAGGGAATCAGCCCCAGCATTTT. It yields the protein CASSTGTGNQPQHF.

The chain recombines TRBV2 with TRBJ1-2; 11 nucleotides match TRBD1. The CDR3 runs 14 residues. Looked up from germline, CDR1 is SNHLY and CDR2 is FYNNEI. V shed 5 bases and J 3 bases; nucleotides not matched to a gene: 2. The CDR3 protein is CASSWGQGDYGYTF. CDR3 in DNA: TGTGCCAGCAGTTGGGGACAGGGGGACTATGGCTACACCTTC.

The chain couples TRBV7-2 to TRBJ1-2, with no clear D. The CDR3 length is 14 residues. Germline V gives CDR1 SGHTA, CDR2 FQGNSA. Trimming left V 7 bases short and J 0 bases short, with 12 bases between. CDR3 sequence: CASNVIRANYGYTF. The CDR3 region has the DNA TGTGCCAGCAACGTTATCCGAGCTAACTATGGCTACACCTTC.

The chain couples TRBV27 to TRBJ1-2; 11 bases map to TRBD1. The germline V gene encodes CDR1 MNHEY and CDR2 SMNVEV (reference sequence). V lost 0 bases and J lost 6; bases outside the gene matches: 6. This CDR3 contains 16 residues. Written as DNA, the CDR3 is TGTGCCAGCAGTTTATCTTGGACAGGGGGCATCAATGGCTACACCTTC. Amino acids: CASSLSWTGGINGYTF.

This clone turned up a few times. The J gene is TRBJ1-3, the V gene TRBV7-2, with D tentatively TRBD1 (6 bases). Germline V lookup: CDR1 SGHTA, CDR2 FQGNSA. V gave up 4 bases and J gave up 2 bases, with 15 bases separating them. This CDR3 spans 16 amino acids. CDR3 loop: CASSSTGNLAGNTIYF. In DNA, the CDR3 is TGTGCCAGCAGCTCCACAGGGAATCTGGCTGGAAACACCATATATTTT. The full variable domain, with the rest looked up from reference TRBV7-2 and TRBJ1-3, is GAGVSQSPSNKVTEKGKDVELRCDPISGHTALYWYRQSLGQGLEFLIYFQGNSAPDKSGLPSDRFSAERTGGSVSTLTIQRTQQEDSAVYLCASSSTGNLAGNTIYFGEGSWLTVV.

The chain employs TRBV9 and TRBJ1-1; TRBD1 matches 7 bases. Looked up from germline, CDR1 is SGDLS and CDR2 is YYNGEE. Trimming at V came to 3 bases and at J to 1 base, leaving 3 bases not matched to a gene. This CDR3 is built from 14 residues. The CDR3, as DNA: TGTGCCAGCAGCGCCACAGGGGCGAACACTGAAGCTTTCTTT. Protein: CASSATGANTEAFF.

This chain connects TRBV5-1 to TRBJ2-3; 10 bases match TRBD1. The V and J ends lost 4 bases and 0 bases, in that order; junction bases with no gene match: 5. Germline V CDR1 and CDR2: SGHRS, YFSETQ. CDR3 size: 16 residues. The CDR3 nucleotides are TGCGCCAGCAGCCCCGGGACAGGGGCAAGCACAGATACGCAGTATTTT. Amino acids: CASSPGTGASTDTQYF.

This clone came up once. This chain joins TRBV6-6 and TRBJ1-3; D may be TRBD1 (5 bases). V dropped 6 bases and J dropped 5 bases, with 20 bases sitting between them. Germline assignment: CDR1 MNHNY and CDR2 SVGAGI (reference sequence). There are 16 residues in the CDR3. CDR3 region: CASSQRVEGVRNTIYF. CDR3 nucleotide sequence: TGTGCCAGCAGCCAAAGGGTAGAAGGGGTGCGAAACACCATATATTTT.